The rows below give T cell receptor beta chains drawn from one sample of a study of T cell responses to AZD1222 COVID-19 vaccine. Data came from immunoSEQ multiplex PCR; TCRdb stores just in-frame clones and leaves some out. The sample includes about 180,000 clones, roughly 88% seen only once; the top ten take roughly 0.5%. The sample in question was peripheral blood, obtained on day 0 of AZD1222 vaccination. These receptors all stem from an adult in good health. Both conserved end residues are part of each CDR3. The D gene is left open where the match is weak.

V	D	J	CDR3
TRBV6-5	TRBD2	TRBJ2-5	CASSYSSGASGETQYF
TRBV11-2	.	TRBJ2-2	CASSGSSGELFF
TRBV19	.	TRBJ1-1	CASTLRLGGTEAFF
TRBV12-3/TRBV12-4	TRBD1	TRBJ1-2	CASTLGQSGYTF
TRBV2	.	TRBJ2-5	CASDRRTQETQYF
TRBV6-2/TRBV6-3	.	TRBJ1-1	CASSYGPVAEAFF
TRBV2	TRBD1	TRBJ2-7	CASSEISGQGTYEQYF
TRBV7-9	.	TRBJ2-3	CASSLDHTDTQYF
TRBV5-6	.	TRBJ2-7	CASSLAIASAAYEQYF
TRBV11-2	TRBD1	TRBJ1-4	CASSLEPGQGSSVFF
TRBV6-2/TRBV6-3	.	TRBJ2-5	CASSLGETQYF
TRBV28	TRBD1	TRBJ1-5	CASRPQGPYFASNQPQHF
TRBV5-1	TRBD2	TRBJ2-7	CASSLGTSGDEQYF
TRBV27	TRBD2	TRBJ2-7	CASSLSIERDYEQYF
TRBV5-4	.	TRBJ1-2	CASSLAPPRESYGYTF
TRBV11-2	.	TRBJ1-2	CASSLGPGLNYGYTF
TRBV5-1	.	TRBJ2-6	CASSPPGSGANVLTF
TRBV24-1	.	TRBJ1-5	CATSGGLSQPQHF
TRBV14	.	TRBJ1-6	CASSHDSPLGSPLHF
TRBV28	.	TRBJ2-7	CASSLRFEQYF
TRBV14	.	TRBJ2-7	CASSHSLGYEQYF
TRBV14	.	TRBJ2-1	CASSPFASYNEQFF
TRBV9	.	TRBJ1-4	CASSPRTDNEKLFF
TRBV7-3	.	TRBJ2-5	CASSSTGEGEETQYF
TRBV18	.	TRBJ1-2	CASSTKGTPDHNYGYTF
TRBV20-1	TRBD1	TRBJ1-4	CSASRTGAEKLFF
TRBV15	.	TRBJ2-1	CATSRGSQTGAFNEQFF
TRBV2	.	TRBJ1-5	CASSEAVGAQHF
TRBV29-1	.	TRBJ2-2	CSALLAGELFF
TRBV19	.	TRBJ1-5	CASSITGFNQPQHF
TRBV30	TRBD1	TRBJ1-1	CAWSLGGGEAFF
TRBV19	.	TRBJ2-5	CASSIGDRAQYF
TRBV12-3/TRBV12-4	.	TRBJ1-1	CASSTQNTEAFF
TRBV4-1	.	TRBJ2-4	CASSQDSSIQYF
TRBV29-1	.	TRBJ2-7	CSVDAGGEYEQYF
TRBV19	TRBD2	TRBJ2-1	CASSGTGGISYNEQFF
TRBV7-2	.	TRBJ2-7	CASSLGLLYEQYF
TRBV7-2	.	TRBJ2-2	CASSLSGGSNTGELFF
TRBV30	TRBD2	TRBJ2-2	CAWIPHEVSGVTGELFF
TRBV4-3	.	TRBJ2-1	CASSQEGAYNEQFF
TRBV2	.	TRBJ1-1	CATRGPGSAFF
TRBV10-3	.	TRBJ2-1	CAIGQFGKAASYNEQFF
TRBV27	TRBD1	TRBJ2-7	CASSSLGQVGHEQYF
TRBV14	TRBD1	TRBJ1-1	CASRSTGGLTEAFF
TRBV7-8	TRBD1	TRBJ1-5	CASSGTASNQPQHF